The rows below give T cell receptor beta chains drawn from one sample of a study of post-analysis software for immune sequencing data. One entry per CDR3 protein, called by TCRdb with MiXCR from the PCR reads. The repertoire holds hundreds of thousands of distinct CDR3 sequences, less than 35% seen once, with about 0.5% in the top ten. The sequenced sample was blood. The receptors derive from a girl aged 10 to 17 with multiple sclerosis. The CDR3 runs from the conserved cysteine through the conserved F or W. The D gene is left open where the match is weak. Clone sizes are given selectively: once, few, many, or a class where the clone is expanded.

v_gene,d_gene,j_gene,abundance,CDR3nt,CDR3aa
TRBV20-1,TRBD2,TRBJ2-1,.,TGCAGTGCTAGGGGACTAGCGGGAGGCCCCAATTCGGAGACCCAGTTCTTC,CSARGLAGGPNSETQFF
TRBV7-8,TRBD1,TRBJ1-5,.,TGTGCCAGCAGCTTCAGGACAGGGAATAGCAATCAGCCCCAGCATTTT,CASSFRTGNSNQPQHF
TRBV28,TRBD1,TRBJ2-3,few,TGTGCCAGCAGTTCCTACCGACAGGGCCACACAGATACGCAGTATTTT,CASSSYRQGHTDTQYF
TRBV6-1,TRBD1,TRBJ2-7,many,TGTGCCAGCAGTGAAGGGTGGGACAGGGTCAGGAACGAGCAGTACTTC,CASSEGWDRVRNEQYF
TRBV5-1,.,TRBJ1-1,.,TGCGCCAGCAGGTCGACAATGGGCACTGAAGCTTTCTTT,CASRSTMGTEAFF
TRBV7-2,.,TRBJ1-5,.,TGTGCCAGCAGCTTAGGGGGCGGTCAGTCCAATCAGCCCCAGCATTTT,CASSLGGGQSNQPQHF
TRBV7-9,.,TRBJ2-4,few,TGTGCCAGCAGCCCTATTGGGGGGCAGTCCAAAAACATTCAGTACTTC,CASSPIGGQSKNIQYF
TRBV25-1,.,TRBJ2-7,.,TGTGCCAGCAGTGAAGGGGCTAGCGACGTCAAATCCTACGAGCAGTACTTC,CASSEGASDVKSYEQYF
TRBV19,TRBD1,TRBJ1-1,.,TGTGCCAGTCTCCCCGGACAGGGGAACACTGAAGCTTTCTTT,CASLPGQGNTEAFF
TRBV14,TRBD1,TRBJ2-7,few,TGTGCCAGCAGCCAATTTTATCGGGCCCCGGGACAGCGCCAAAAAAACTACGAGCAGTACTTC,CASSQFYRAPGQRQKNYEQYF
TRBV5-1,TRBD1,TRBJ2-7,once,TGCGCCAGCAGCACTTGGGACAGGGGATACGAGCAGTACTTC,CASSTWDRGYEQYF
TRBV20-1,.,TRBJ1-5,.,TGCAGTGCTGAAGGACGGGGGACGGGGCAGCCCCAGCATTTT,CSAEGRGTGQPQHF
TRBV5-1,TRBD1,TRBJ2-2,.,TGCGCCAGCAGCTTGAGTGGACAGGGTAACACCGGGGAGCTGTTTTTT,CASSLSGQGNTGELFF
TRBV6-6,.,TRBJ1-3,few,TGTGCCAGCACTACCCCCTTGCTGCGGAACACCATATATTTT,CASTTPLLRNTIYF
TRBV11-1,.,TRBJ2-3,.,TGTGCCAGCAGCTCCGAGGGGAATACGCAGTATTTT,CASSSEGNTQYF
TRBV15,.,TRBJ1-6,.,TGTGCCACCAGCAGGGTTACCGGGACCCACAATTCACCCCTCCACTTT,CATSRVTGTHNSPLHF
TRBV10-3,.,TRBJ1-1,.,TGTGCCGCCCAAACAGCCCGGGGGACTGAAGCTTTCTTT,CAAQTARGTEAFF
TRBV2,.,TRBJ2-3,.,TGTGCCAGCACCCCTCCCCTTTCGGGGTCAGATACGCAGTATTTT,CASTPPLSGSDTQYF
TRBV7-9,.,TRBJ1-2,.,TGTGCCAGCAGGATGATAGTAGGGGCGAATAACTATGGCTACACCTTC,CASRMIVGANNYGYTF
TRBV3-1,TRBD2,TRBJ2-1,few,TGTGCCAGCAGGAGAGGAGGGACTAGCGGGCACAATGAGCAGTTCTTC,CASRRGGTSGHNEQFF
TRBV28,.,TRBJ2-7,.,TGTGCCAGCAGTCCCTCGGACGGGCAAGAGATCCAGTACTTC,CASSPSDGQEIQYF
TRBV20-1,.,TRBJ2-3,.,TGCAGTGCTAGAGAGATGATCGGCACAGATACGCAGTATTTT,CSAREMIGTDTQYF
TRBV7-2,.,TRBJ1-4,.,TGTGCCAGCAGCTTAGATCCGGGACCCAATGAAAAACTGTTTTTT,CASSLDPGPNEKLFF
TRBV5-1,.,TRBJ2-1,.,TGCGCCAGCAGTCACTGGGTCGATGAGCAGTTCTTC,CASSHWVDEQFF
TRBV6-6,TRBD1,TRBJ2-3,few,TGTGCCAGCAGAGACGAGGACAGGGCTCTCACAGATACGCAGTATTTT,CASRDEDRALTDTQYF
TRBV7-9,.,TRBJ2-7,few,TGTGCCAACAGCTCAGTATCCTACGAGCAGTACTTC,CANSSVSYEQYF
TRBV9,.,TRBJ1-2,.,TGCGCCAGCAGCCCCCAGACAGGCCTAGCTAACTATGGCTACACCTTC,CASSPQTGLANYGYTF
TRBV5-6,.,TRBJ1-1,.,TGTGCCAGCAGCTTGGATTCGCACAGCCGGGGGTTGGAGGCTTTCTTT,CASSLDSHSRGLEAFF
TRBV7-9,TRBD1,TRBJ1-1,.,TGTGCCAGCACCCACCCGGGACAGGGGGCGGACACTGAAGCTTTCTTT,CASTHPGQGADTEAFF
TRBV20-1,.,TRBJ2-7,.,TGCAGTGCTCCCGGTTTAGTCGGCAATGAGCAGTACTTC,CSAPGLVGNEQYF
TRBV27,.,TRBJ2-5,.,TGTGCCAGCAGTTTCCTTAATAGTCTAGGCGAGACCCAGTACTTC,CASSFLNSLGETQYF
TRBV7-8,TRBD1,TRBJ1-1,.,TGTGCCAGCAGCCCAGGGGGGCCAGGGAAATCCACTGAAGCTTTCTTT,CASSPGGPGKSTEAFF
TRBV12-3/TRBV12-4,.,TRBJ1-1,.,TGTGCCAGCAGTTCGGCACAGATGAACACTGAAGCTTTCTTC,CASSSAQMNTEAFF
TRBV5-5,.,TRBJ1-6,few,TGTGCCAGCAGCTTAGTAGGTAGTATTAATTCACCCCTCCACTTT,CASSLVGSINSPLHF
TRBV12-3/TRBV12-4,.,TRBJ1-1,.,TGTGCCAGCAATCAGGGGCCGCTCGGCACTGAAGCTTTCTTT,CASNQGPLGTEAFF
TRBV7-9,.,TRBJ2-1,.,TGTGCCAGCAGCTCCACCCTAGTGGATGAGCAGTTCTTC,CASSSTLVDEQFF
TRBV7-2,TRBD1,TRBJ1-2,.,TGTGCCAGCAGTCTATACTTGGGACAGGGGGACTATGGCTACACCTTC,CASSLYLGQGDYGYTF
TRBV12-3/TRBV12-4,.,TRBJ2-2,many,TGTGCCAGCAGTTTAGGGACAAAAGACGGGGAGCTGTTTTTT,CASSLGTKDGELFF
TRBV29-1,TRBD2,TRBJ2-1,many,TGCAGCGTTGAGGGACTAGCCATCTACAATGAGCAGTTCTTC,CSVEGLAIYNEQFF
TRBV27,.,TRBJ1-6,few,TGTGCCAGCAGTTCCCTGGGTGACAATTCACCCCTCCACTTT,CASSSLGDNSPLHF
TRBV4-3,TRBD2,TRBJ2-7,.,TGCGCCAGCAGCCTCTCCCGGGAGGTCGAGCAGTACTTC,CASSLSREVEQYF
TRBV7-2,.,TRBJ2-6,many,TGTGCCAGCAGCCCAACGCGGGTCTCTGGGGCCAACGTCCTGACTTTC,CASSPTRVSGANVLTF
TRBV6-5,TRBD1,TRBJ2-5,many,TGTGCCAGCAGTCTAGGGGGCAGCGAGACCCAGTACTTC,CASSLGGSETQYF
TRBV12-3/TRBV12-4,.,TRBJ2-1,.,TGTGCCGGCAGTTTGCGGGACTACAATGAGCAGTTCTTC,CAGSLRDYNEQFF
TRBV10-3,TRBD1,TRBJ1-2,many,TGTGCCATCAGTGAGGGACAGGACTATGGCTACACCTTC,CAISEGQDYGYTF
TRBV11-2,.,TRBJ2-7,.,TGTGCCAGCAGCTTAGGGGTGGGGACCCCCTCCGAGCAGTACTTC,CASSLGVGTPSEQYF